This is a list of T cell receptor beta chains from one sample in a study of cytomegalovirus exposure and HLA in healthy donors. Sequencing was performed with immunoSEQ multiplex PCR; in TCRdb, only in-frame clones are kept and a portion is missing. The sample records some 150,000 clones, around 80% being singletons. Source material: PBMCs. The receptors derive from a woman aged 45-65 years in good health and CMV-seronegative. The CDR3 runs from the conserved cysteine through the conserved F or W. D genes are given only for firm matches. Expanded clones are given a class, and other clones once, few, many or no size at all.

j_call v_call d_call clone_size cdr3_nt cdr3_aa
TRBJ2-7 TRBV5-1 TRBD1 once TGCGCCAGCAGCTTGCCAAAGACCGGGACAGTTTCCTACGAGCAGTACTTC CASSLPKTGTVSYEQYF
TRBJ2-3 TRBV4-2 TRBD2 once TGTGCCAGCAGCCAGACTAGCGGGGGGGCAGATACGCAGTATTTT CASSQTSGGADTQYF
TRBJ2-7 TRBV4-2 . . TGTGCCAGCAGCCAAGAAACTAGCTCCGTCGCCTACGAGCAGTACTTC CASSQETSSVAYEQYF
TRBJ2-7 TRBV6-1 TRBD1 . TGTGCCAGCAGTGTCAACAGGGGGCGCGAGCAGTACTTC CASSVNRGREQYF
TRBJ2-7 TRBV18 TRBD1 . TGTGCCAGCTCACCAGACAGGGACTCCTACGAGCAGTACTTC CASSPDRDSYEQYF
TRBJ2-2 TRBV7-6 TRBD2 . TGTGCCAGCAGCTTAGTCTCCGGGACTAGCAACACCGGGGAGCTGTTTTTT CASSLVSGTSNTGELFF
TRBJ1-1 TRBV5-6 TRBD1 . TGTGCCAGCAGCCTATGGGGGGGACAGGGAGACCTCCTCGCTGAAGCTTTCTTT CASSLWGGQGDLLAEAFF
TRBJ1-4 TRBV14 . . TGTGCCAGCAGCCAGACCCCAAGGGGTGTAGAAAAACTGTTTTTT CASSQTPRGVEKLFF
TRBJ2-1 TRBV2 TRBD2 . TGTGCCAGCATTGCGGTAGCGGGGGGCTACGAGCAGTTCTTC CASIAVAGGYEQFF
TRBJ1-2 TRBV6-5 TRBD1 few TGTGCCAGCAGTTACGGGACAGGATCTAACTATGGCTACACCTTC CASSYGTGSNYGYTF
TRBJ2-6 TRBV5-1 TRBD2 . TGCGCCAGCAGCCGCGGACTAGCGGGAGTTTCTGGGGCCAACGTCCTGACTTTC CASSRGLAGVSGANVLTF
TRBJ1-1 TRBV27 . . TGTGCCAGCAGTTCGGACAGTTTTAACACTGAAGCTTTCTTT CASSSDSFNTEAFF
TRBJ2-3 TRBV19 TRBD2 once TGTGCCAGTAGTAGTCTAGCGGGAGGGCGGTCTAGCACAGATACGCAGTATTTT CASSSLAGGRSSTDTQYF
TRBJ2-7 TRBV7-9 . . TGTGCCAGCAGCTTTGAAACGATGGGAGCCGAGCAGTACTTC CASSFETMGAEQYF
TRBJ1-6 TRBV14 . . TGTGCCAGCAGCTACCTCGGGGGAAGCTCCTATAATTCACCCCTCCACTTT CASSYLGGSSYNSPLHF
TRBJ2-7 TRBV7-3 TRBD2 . TGTGCCAGCAGCCATAGTATTAGCGGGGCCGAGCAGTACTTC CASSHSISGAEQYF
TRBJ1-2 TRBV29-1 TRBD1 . TGCAGCGTCCCCTACTATCCGGGACAGGAATATGGCTACACCTTC CSVPYYPGQEYGYTF
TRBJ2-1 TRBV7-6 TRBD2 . TGTGCCAGCAGCCGGACCGGGACTAGCGGGACCAATGAGCAGTTCTTC CASSRTGTSGTNEQFF
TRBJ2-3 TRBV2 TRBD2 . TGTGCCAGCAGAGAGGGACTAGCGGACACAGATACGCAGTATTTT CASREGLADTDTQYF
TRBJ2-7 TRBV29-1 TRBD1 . TGCAGCGTCGGACAGGGAAGGAGCTCCTACGAGCAGTACTTC CSVGQGRSSYEQYF
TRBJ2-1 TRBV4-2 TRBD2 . TGTGCCAGCAGCGCCCGCGGACTAGCGGGAGAGTACAATGAGCAGTTCTTC CASSARGLAGEYNEQFF
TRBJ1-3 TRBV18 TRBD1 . TGTGCCAGCTCACCCCGCGCCAGGGGGCCTGGAAACACCATATATTTT CASSPRARGPGNTIYF
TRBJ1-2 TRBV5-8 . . TGTGCCAGCAGCGCGGGGCGGGGGCCGTACTATGGCTACACCTTC CASSAGRGPYYGYTF
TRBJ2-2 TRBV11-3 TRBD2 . TGTGCCAGCAGCCCCCGGACTAGCCTGAACACCGGGGAGCTGTTTTTT CASSPRTSLNTGELFF
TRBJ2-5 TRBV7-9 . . TGTGCCAGCAGCTTCGGCCCGGGAGTGACAGAGACCCAGTACTTC CASSFGPGVTETQYF
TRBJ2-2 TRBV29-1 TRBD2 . TGCAGCGTTACCGGGACTAGCGGGCGACCGAACACCGGGGAGCTGTTTTTT CSVTGTSGRPNTGELFF
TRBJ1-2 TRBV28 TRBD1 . TGTGCCAGCGGGGACAGGGTTAACTATGGCTACACCTTC CASGDRVNYGYTF
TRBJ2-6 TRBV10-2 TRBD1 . TGCGCCAGCAGAAAAGCCGGGACAGCCAACTCTGGGGCCAACGTCCTGACTTTC CASRKAGTANSGANVLTF
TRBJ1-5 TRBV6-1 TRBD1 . TGTGCCAGCAGTGAAAAGACAGGGGGCGTGGGCAATCAGCCCCAGCATTTT CASSEKTGGVGNQPQHF
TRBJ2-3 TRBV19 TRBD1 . TGTGCCAGTAGTGAGGGGACAGTCAATACGCAGTATTTT CASSEGTVNTQYF
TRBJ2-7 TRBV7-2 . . TGTGCCAGCAGCCGGGATTACGAGCAGTACTTC CASSRDYEQYF
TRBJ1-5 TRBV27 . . TGTGCCAGCAGTTATCGCCAGGGCTACAATCAGCCCCAGCATTTT CASSYRQGYNQPQHF
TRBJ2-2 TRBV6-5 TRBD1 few TGTGCCAGCAGTCGGACAGGGGACACCGGGGAGCTGTTTTTT CASSRTGDTGELFF
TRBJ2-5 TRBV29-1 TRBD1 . TGCAGCGTTGCGACAGGGGGCGCCGTCCAAGAGACCCAGTACTTC CSVATGGAVQETQYF
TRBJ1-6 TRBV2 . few TGTGCCAGCAGTGATCGTGAGAGCTCCTATAATTCACCCCTCCACTTT CASSDRESSYNSPLHF
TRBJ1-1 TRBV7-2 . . TGTGCCAGCAAACTCACTGGACGGGAGAACACTGAAGCTTTCTTT CASKLTGRENTEAFF
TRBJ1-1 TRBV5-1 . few TGCGCCAGCAGCTTGGGAGCTGAAGCTTTCTTT CASSLGAEAFF
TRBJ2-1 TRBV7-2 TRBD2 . TGTGCCAGCAGCCAAAGCGGGAACCTTCGCAATGAGCAGTTCTTC CASSQSGNLRNEQFF
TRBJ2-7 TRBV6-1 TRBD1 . TGTGCCAGCAGTGACCTGACAGGGGCTAGCGAGCAGTACTTC CASSDLTGASEQYF
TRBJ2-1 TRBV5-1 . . TGCGCCAGCAGGTACAGGGCCATGGGGCAGTTCTTC CASRYRAMGQFF
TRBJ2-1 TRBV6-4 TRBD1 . TGTGCCAGCAGTGACTCAGGACAGGGGAATTCCAATGAGCAGTTCTTC CASSDSGQGNSNEQFF
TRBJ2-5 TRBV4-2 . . TGTGCCAGCAGCCAAGGCTGGACAGAGGAGACCCAGTACTTC CASSQGWTEETQYF
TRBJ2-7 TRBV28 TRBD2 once TGTGCCAGCAGGTTACTAGCGGGACCCTACGAGCAGTACTTC CASRLLAGPYEQYF
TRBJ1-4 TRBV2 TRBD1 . TGTGCCAGCAGCCAAAACAGGGGGCCTACGGAAAAACTGTTTTTT CASSQNRGPTEKLFF
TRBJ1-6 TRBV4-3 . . TGCGCCAGCAGCCAAGGTCTACTTCGGGGGTCAGCCTCCTATAATTCACCCCTCCACTTT CASSQGLLRGSASYNSPLHF
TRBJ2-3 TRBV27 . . TGTGCCAGCAGTTTAAGGGGCCCCGGGCGGGGAGGTACAGATACGCAGTATTTT CASSLRGPGRGGTDTQYF
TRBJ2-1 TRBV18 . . TGTGCCAGCTCACCATCCACGGGTCTAGGGCAGTTCTTC CASSPSTGLGQFF
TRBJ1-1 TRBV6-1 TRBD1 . TGTGCCAGCAGTACACCGGGACAGGGGACTGAAGCTTTCTTT CASSTPGQGTEAFF
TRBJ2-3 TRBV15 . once TGTGCCACCAGCAGAGATGGTAATGCCTACAGCACAGATACGCAGTATTTT CATSRDGNAYSTDTQYF
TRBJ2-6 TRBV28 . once TGTGCCAGCAGGACACCCTCTGGGGCCAACGTCCTGACTTTC CASRTPSGANVLTF
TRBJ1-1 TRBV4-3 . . TGCGCCAGCAGCCAAAAATTGGGGGGGGGTGTAGCTTTCTTT CASSQKLGGGVAFF
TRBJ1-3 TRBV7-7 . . TGTGCTAGCAGCCCAGGGATTGGAAACACCATATATTTT CASSPGIGNTIYF
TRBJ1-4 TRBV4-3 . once TGCGCCAGCAGCCAAACCGGACCGAGGACCGGGGGTGAAAAACTGTTTTTT CASSQTGPRTGGEKLFF
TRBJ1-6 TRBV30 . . TGTGCCTGGAGAACGAGGAGCTCCTATAATTCACCCCTCCACTTT CAWRTRSSYNSPLHF
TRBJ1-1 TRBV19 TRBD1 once TGTGCCAGTAGTATAAGGACAGGTTTGAACACTGAAGCTTTCTTT CASSIRTGLNTEAFF